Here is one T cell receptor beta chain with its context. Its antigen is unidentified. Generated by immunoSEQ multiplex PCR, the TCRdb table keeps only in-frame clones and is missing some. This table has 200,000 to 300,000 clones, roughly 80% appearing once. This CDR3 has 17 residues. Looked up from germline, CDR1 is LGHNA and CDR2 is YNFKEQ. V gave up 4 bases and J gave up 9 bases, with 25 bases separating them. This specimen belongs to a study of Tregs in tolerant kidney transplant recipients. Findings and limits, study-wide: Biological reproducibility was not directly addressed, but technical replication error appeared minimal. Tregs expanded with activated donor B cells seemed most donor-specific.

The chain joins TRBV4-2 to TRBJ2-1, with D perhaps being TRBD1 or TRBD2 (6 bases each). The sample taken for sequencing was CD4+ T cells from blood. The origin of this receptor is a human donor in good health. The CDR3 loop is CASSLPRGQTEWAEQFF. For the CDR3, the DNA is TGTGCCAGCAGCCTCCCCCGGGGGCAAACGGAGTGGGCTGAGCAGTTCTTC.